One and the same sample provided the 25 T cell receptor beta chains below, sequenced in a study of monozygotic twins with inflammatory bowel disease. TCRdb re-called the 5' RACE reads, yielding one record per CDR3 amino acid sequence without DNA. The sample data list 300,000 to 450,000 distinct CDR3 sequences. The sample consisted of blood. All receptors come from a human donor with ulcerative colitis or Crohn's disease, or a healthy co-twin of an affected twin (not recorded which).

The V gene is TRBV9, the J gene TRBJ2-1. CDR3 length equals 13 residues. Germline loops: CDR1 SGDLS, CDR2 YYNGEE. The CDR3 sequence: CASSVGSWDEQFF.

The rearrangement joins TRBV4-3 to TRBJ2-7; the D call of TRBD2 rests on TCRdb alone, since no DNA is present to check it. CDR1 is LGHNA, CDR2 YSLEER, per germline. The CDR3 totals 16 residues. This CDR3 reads CASSRTEAANSYEQYF.

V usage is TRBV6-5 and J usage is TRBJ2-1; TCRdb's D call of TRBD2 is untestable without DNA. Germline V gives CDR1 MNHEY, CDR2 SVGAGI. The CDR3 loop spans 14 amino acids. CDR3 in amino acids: CASSYPGLYNEQFF.

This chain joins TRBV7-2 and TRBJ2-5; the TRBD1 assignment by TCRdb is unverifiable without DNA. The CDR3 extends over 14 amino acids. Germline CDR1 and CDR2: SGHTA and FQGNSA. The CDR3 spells CASSLGGGRETQYF.

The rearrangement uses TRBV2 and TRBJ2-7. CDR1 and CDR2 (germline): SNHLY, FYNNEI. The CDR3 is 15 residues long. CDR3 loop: CASSEPSLLGYEQYF.

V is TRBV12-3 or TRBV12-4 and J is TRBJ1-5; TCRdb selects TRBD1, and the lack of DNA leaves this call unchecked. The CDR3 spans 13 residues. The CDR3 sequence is CASSGRDNQPQHF.

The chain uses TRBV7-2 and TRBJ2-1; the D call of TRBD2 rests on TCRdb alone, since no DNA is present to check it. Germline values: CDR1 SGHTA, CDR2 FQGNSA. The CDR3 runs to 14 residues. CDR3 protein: CASRAGTSGIEQFF.

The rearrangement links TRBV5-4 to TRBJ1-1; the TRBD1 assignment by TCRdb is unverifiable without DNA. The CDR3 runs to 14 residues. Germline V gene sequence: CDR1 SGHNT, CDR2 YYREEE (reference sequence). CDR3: CASSLVGVETEAFF.

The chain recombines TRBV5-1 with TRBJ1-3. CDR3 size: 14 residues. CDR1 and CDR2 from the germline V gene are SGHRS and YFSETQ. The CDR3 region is CASTSDYSGNTIYF.

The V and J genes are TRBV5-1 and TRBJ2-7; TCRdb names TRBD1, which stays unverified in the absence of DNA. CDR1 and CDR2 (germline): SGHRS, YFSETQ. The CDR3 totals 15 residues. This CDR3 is CASRLGTGHTYEQYF.

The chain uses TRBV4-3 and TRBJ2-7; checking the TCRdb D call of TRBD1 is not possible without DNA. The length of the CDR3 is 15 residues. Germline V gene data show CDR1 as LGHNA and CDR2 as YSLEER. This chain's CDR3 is CASSRGAQGSYEQYF.

The CDR3 spells CASKVFPQQETQYF. The chain carries TRBV6-1 and TRBJ2-5. This CDR3 has 14 amino acids. Germline V gene sequence: CDR1 MNHNS, CDR2 SASEGT.

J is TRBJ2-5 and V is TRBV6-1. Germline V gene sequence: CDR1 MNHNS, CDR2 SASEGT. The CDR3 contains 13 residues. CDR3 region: CASSVIIGETQYF.

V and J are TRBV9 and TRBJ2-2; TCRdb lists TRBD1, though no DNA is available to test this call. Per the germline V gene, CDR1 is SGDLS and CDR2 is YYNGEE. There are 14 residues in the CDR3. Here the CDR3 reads CASRTAGDTGELFF.

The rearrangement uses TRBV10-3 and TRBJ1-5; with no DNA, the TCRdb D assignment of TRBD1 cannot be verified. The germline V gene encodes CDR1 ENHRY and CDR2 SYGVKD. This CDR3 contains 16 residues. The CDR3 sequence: CAISVGTLLSNQPQHF.

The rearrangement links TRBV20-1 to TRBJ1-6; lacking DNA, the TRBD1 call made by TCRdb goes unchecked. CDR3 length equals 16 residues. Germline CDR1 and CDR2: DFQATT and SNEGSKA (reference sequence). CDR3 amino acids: CSAERTENPYNSPLHF.

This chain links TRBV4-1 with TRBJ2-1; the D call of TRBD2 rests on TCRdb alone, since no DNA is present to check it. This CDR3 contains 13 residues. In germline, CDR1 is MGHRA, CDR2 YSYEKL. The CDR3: CASSPGTSGEQFF.

CDR3 protein: CASSVVRGSGNTIYF. The chain recombines TRBV25-1 with TRBJ1-3; TCRdb gives TRBD1 as the D gene, but with no DNA this cannot be confirmed. CDR3 length equals 15 residues. Germline V gene data show CDR1 as MGHDK and CDR2 as SYGVNS.

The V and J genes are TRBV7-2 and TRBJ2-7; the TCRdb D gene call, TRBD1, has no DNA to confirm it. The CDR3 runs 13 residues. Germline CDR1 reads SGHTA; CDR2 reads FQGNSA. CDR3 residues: CASSLDGHREQYF.

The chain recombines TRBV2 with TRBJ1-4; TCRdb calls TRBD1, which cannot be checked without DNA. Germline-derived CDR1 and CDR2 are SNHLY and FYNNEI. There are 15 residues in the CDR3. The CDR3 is CASSDRGTDFGKLFF. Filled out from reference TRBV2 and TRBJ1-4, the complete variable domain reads EPEVTQTPSHQVTQMGQEVILRCVPISNHLYFYWYRQILGQKVEFLVSFYNNEISEKSEIFDDQFSVERPDGSNFTLKIRSTKLEDSAMYFCASSDRGTDFGKLFFGSGTQLSVL.

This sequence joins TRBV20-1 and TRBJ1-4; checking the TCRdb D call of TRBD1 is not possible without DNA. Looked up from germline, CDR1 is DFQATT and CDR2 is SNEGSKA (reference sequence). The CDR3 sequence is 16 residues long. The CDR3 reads CSARAGMVPGREKLFF.

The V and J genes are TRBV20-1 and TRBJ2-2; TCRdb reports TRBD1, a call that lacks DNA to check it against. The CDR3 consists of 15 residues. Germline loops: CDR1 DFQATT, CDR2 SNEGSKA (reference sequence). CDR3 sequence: CSAKNRGRNTGELFF.

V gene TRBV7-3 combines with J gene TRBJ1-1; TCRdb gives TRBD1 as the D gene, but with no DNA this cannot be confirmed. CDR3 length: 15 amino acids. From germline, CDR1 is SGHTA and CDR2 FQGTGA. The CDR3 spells CASSPSRTVNTEAFF.

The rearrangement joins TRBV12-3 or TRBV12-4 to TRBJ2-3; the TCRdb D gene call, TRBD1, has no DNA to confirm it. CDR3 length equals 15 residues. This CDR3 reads CASSDWGPIADTQYF.

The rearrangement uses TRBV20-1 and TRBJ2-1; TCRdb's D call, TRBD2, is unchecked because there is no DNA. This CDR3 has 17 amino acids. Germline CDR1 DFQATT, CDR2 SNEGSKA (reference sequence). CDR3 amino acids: CSASLAGGQSSYNEQFF.